This is a list of T cell receptor beta chains from one sample in a study of blood T cell repertoires in COVID-19. Sequencing used immunoSEQ multiplex PCR; TCRdb keeps in-frame clones, though not all of them. The table shows some 180,000 clones, with roughly 88% occurring only once. The sequencing input was peripheral blood. The receptors here all came from a middle-aged woman with COVID-19, enrolled during active disease. Each CDR3 is given without its conserved first and last residue.

v_gene	CDR3aa
TRBV10-2	ASSEYGTSGLYNEQF
TRBV5-1	ASSPQSSYNSPLH
TRBV6-5	ASSYSRGDNEKLF
TRBV2	ASTASGRSGELF
TRBV7-9	ASSFLLTGGYEQF
TRBV3-1/TRBV3-2	ASSRGQGKGEQY
TRBV19	ASSTWHPEAF
TRBV6-5	ASSPGQGISPLH
TRBV4-2	ASSQERGSPSSETQY
TRBV5-1	ASSTGTGGMSYT
TRBV6-2/TRBV6-3	ASSYSSTGYSNQPQH
TRBV5-1	ASNTPGQVHEQY
TRBV4-1	AREQGKQSTGELF
TRBV5-1	ASSLAGSGEAF
TRBV18	ASSPGGGGYSNQPQH